The present TCR beta chain was sequenced within a study of control samples from healthy donors and cancer patients. Method: immunoSEQ multiplex PCR; TCRdb's copy keeps in-frame clones and lacks some. This table holds 78,000 or so clones, 88% found once. This clone was observed a few times. The source of this sequence is a woman between 50 and 59 years old in good health. The sequenced sample consisted of blood.

CDR3 bases: TGTGCCGTGGAGGGATTTGAGACCCAGTACTTC. Translating gives CAVEGFETQYF. V usage is TRBV7-9 and J usage is TRBJ2-5; tentative D call: TRBD2 (6 bases). Germline values: CDR1 SEHNR, CDR2 FQNEAQ (reference sequence). CDR3 length equals 11 residues. Deletions cut 11 bases from V and 5 bases from J, with 12 bases between.